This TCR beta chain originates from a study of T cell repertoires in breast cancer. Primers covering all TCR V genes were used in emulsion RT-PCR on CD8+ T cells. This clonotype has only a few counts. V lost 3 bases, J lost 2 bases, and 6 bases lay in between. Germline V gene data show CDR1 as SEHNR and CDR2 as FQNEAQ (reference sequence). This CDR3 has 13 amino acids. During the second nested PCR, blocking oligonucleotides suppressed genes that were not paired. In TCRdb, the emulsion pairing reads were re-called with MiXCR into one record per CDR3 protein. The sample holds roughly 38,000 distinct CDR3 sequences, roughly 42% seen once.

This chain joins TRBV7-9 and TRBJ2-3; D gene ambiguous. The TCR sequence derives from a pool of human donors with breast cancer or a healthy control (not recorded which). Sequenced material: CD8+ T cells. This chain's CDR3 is CASSFRITDTQYF. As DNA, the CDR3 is TGTGCCAGCAGCTTCCGGATCACAGATACGCAGTATTTT. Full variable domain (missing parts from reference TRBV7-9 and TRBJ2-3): DTGVSQNPRHKITKRGQNVTFRCDPISEHNRLYWYRQTLGQGPEFLTYFQNEAQLEKSRLLSDRFSAERPKGSFSTLEIQRTEQGDSAMYLCASSFRITDTQYFGPGTRLTVL.